The 25 T cell receptor beta chains below were found in one sample sequenced in a study of blood T cell repertoires in COVID-19. Sequencing was performed with immunoSEQ multiplex PCR; in TCRdb, only in-frame clones are kept and a portion is missing. The sample consists of roughly 140,000 clones, less than 90% of them appearing once. The sequenced material came from peripheral blood. The receptors were gathered from a woman in her seventies with acute or convalescent COVID-19.

V gene TRBV7-2 combines with J gene TRBJ1-3; perhaps TRBD1 as D (6 bases). Trimming removed 1 base from V and 1 base from J, with 17 bases in between. This CDR3 contains 18 residues. Germline V CDR1 and CDR2: SGHTA, FQGNSA. CDR3 sequence: CASSLEGIGGASGNTIYF. The CDR3 nucleotides are TGTGCCAGCAGCTTAGAGGGTATAGGGGGGGCTTCTGGAAACACCATATATTTT.

The chain uses TRBV5-5 and TRBJ2-6; 8 bases map to TRBD1. Trimming took 1 base from V and 2 from J; bases not matched to a gene: 2. This CDR3 is built from 16 residues. Germline CDR1 is SGHKS and CDR2 is YYEKEE (reference sequence). In nucleotides, the CDR3 is TGTGCCAGCAGCTTGACAGGGGGTACTGGGGCCAACGTCCTGACTTTC. Its translation: CASSLTGGTGANVLTF.

V usage is TRBV19 and J usage is TRBJ1-2; 7 bases agree with TRBD1. Germline assignment: CDR1 LNHDA and CDR2 SQIVND (reference sequence). V trimming: 7 bases; J trimming: 0 bases; junction bases outside the gene matches: 11. This CDR3 has 16 amino acids. The CDR3 here is CASTHMDRFTNYGYTF. The DNA of the CDR3 is TGTGCCAGTACCCATATGGACAGGTTTACTAACTATGGCTACACCTTC.

V usage is TRBV2 and J usage is TRBJ1-5; perhaps TRBD1 as D (5 bases). The CDR3 sequence is 16 residues long. V lost 7 bases and J lost 0, with 16 bases in between. Germline V lookup: CDR1 SNHLY, CDR2 FYNNEI. The CDR3 loop is CASNTPGGNSNQPQHF. Written as DNA, the CDR3 is TGTGCCAGCAATACCCCCGGGGGGAATAGCAATCAGCCCCAGCATTTT.

About this clone itself: A read error may produce the germline difference seen at one junction end. The rearrangement uses TRBV5-1 and TRBJ2-1; weak D call: TRBD1 (6 bases). The CDR3 runs 14 residues. CDR1 SGHRS and CDR2 YFSETQ come from the germline V gene. CDR3 sequence: CASSKGDSYNEQFF. CDR3 coding DNA: TGCGCAAGCAGTAAGGGGGACTCCTACAATGAGCAGTTCTTC.

This chain links TRBV27 with TRBJ1-2, with 8 nucleotides matching TRBD1. The CDR3 spans 17 residues. With V trimmed by 4 bases and J by 4 bases, 14 bases remained unmatched. The germline gives CDR1 MNHEY, CDR2 SMNVEV (reference sequence). CDR3 in amino acids: CASSSIPPRGQPYGYTF. The CDR3 DNA reads TGTGCCAGCAGTTCTATACCCCCCAGGGGGCAGCCCTATGGCTACACCTTC.

V and J are TRBV25-1 and TRBJ1-6; TRBD1 aligns across 10 bases. Germline values: CDR1 MGHDK, CDR2 SYGVNS. This CDR3 spans 15 amino acids. Trimming took 4 bases from V and 7 from J; bases not matched to a gene: 4. CDR3 sequence (DNA): TGTGCCAGCAGTGGGGACAGGGGATGGAATTCACCCCTCCACTTT. It codes for CASSGDRGWNSPLHF.

The rearrangement joins TRBV14 to TRBJ1-1; no firm D call. The V gene's germline CDR1 is SGHDN and CDR2 FVKESK. The ends were cut back, 2 bases at V and 7 bases at J, with 14 bases in the middle. The CDR3 spans 14 residues. In DNA, the CDR3 is TGTGCCAGCAGCCAAAGTGGTGTCGCGGGTGAAGCTTTCTTT. It translates to CASSQSGVAGEAFF.

The CDR3 DNA is TGTGCCAGTAGTCTATCGGGTCGGTATGGCTACACCTTC. Protein product: CASSLSGRYGYTF. This chain joins TRBV19 and TRBJ1-2, with D unclear. The V gene lost 5 bases and the J gene lost 5 bases, with 12 bases spanning the gap. The CDR3 covers 13 residues. Germline loops: CDR1 LNHDA, CDR2 SQIVND (reference sequence).

The chain recombines TRBV14 with TRBJ1-1; D is undetermined. CDR3 length equals 15 residues. V lost 0 bases and J 4 bases, leaving 12 bases between the germline ends. The germline CDR1 and CDR2 sequences are SGHDN and FVKESK. The CDR3 DNA reads as TGTGCCAGCAGCCAAGATGTCTTGGCAATCACTGAAGCTTTCTTT. It translates to CASSQDVLAITEAFF. Full variable domain (outside the CDR3, taken from reference TRBV14 and TRBJ1-1): EAGVTQFPSHSVIEKGQTVTLRCDPISGHDNLYWYRRVMGKEIKFLLHFVKESKQDESGMPNNRFLAERTGGTYSTLKVQPAELEDSGVYFCASSQDVLAITEAFFGQGTRLTVV.

The J gene is TRBJ2-1, the V gene TRBV11-2, with D perhaps matching TRBD1 (6 bases). V was trimmed by 5 bases and J by 5 bases, leaving 16 bases between them. The V gene's germline CDR1 is SGHAT and CDR2 FQNNGV. This CDR3 region has 15 residues. CDR3 sequence reads: CASSLSGTQHNEQFF. The CDR3 DNA sequence: TGTGCCAGCAGCCTATCCGGGACACAGCACAATGAGCAGTTCTTC. The full variable domain, its missing parts supplied by reference TRBV11-2 and TRBJ2-1, is EAGVAQSPRYKIIEKRQSVAFWCNPISGHATLYWYQQILGQGPKLLIQFQNNGVVDDSQLPKDRFSAERLKGVDSTLKIQPAKLEDSAVYLCASSLSGTQHNEQFFGPGTRLTVL.

This chain links TRBV10-2 with TRBJ2-4, with D hard to call. This CDR3 spans 12 amino acids. Germline CDR1 is WSHSY and CDR2 is SAAADI. With 6 bases removed from V and 5 bases from J, the gap between germline ends came to 8 bases. CDR3 sequence (DNA): TGCGCCAGCAGAAACATGGAAAACATTCAGTACTTC. Translating gives CASRNMENIQYF.

The J gene is TRBJ2-5, the V gene TRBV4-2; 10 bases line up with TRBD2. Germline V gene lookup returns CDR1 LGHNA and CDR2 YNFKEQ. The CDR3 has 16 residues. V shed 1 base and J 5 bases; nucleotides not matched to a gene: 7. CDR3 sequence reads: CASSQGSSGGPETQYF. CDR3 DNA sequence: TGTGCCAGCAGCCAAGGGAGTAGCGGGGGGCCGGAGACCCAGTACTTC.

The V and J genes are TRBV7-9 and TRBJ2-7, with 9 positions matching TRBD2. In germline, CDR1 is SEHNR, CDR2 FQNEAQ (reference sequence). The CDR3 has 13 amino acids. The junction had 2 bases not matched to a gene; V was cut back by 5 bases and J by 3 bases. The CDR3 region is CASSQAGGYEQYF. The CDR3 region has the DNA TGTGCCAGCAGCCAAGCGGGGGGCTACGAGCAGTACTTC.

The CDR3 reads CASSYSSRGEQFF. CDR3 sequence (DNA): TGTGCCAGCAGTTACTCTTCAAGGGGTGAGCAGTTCTTC. The genes are TRBV6-2 or TRBV6-3 and TRBJ2-1, with D possibly being TRBD1 (5 bases). CDR1 MNHEY and CDR2 SVGEGT come from the germline V gene. Trimming took 0 bases from V and 9 from J, leaving 9 bases between them. The CDR3 totals 13 residues.

The genes are TRBV6-2 or TRBV6-3 and TRBJ2-7; weak D call: TRBD2 (6 bases). The CDR3 totals 14 residues. Germline CDR1 reads MNHEY; CDR2 reads SVGEGT. V was clipped by 0 bases and J by 4 bases, with 10 bases between them. CDR3 sequence: CASSYSGGRYEQYV. CDR3 DNA sequence: TGTGCCAGCAGTTACTCCGGGGGTCGGTACGAGCAGTACGTC.

This clone was detected only once. This chain joins TRBV5-8 and TRBJ1-6; 7 positions agree with TRBD1. The CDR3 consists of 14 residues. Germline V gene data show CDR1 as SGHTS and CDR2 as YDEGEE. Unmatched junction bases numbered 4, after V lost 1 base and J lost 9 bases. The CDR3 DNA is TGTGCCAGCAGCTTGAGCAGGGGGTCTTCACCCCTCCACTTT. Encoded protein: CASSLSRGSSPLHF.

This clone qualifies as medium-sized. The chain recombines TRBV2 with TRBJ1-5, with D possibly TRBD1 on 5 matching bases. Looked up from germline, CDR1 is SNHLY and CDR2 is FYNNEI. This CDR3 contains 15 residues. V was pared by 4 bases and J by 4 bases, with 14 bases between. CDR3: CASSARGGVNQPQHF. The CDR3 DNA reads as TGTGCCAGCAGTGCCCGGGGAGGGGTAAATCAGCCCCAGCATTTT. The entire variable domain, with the rest obtained from reference TRBV2 and TRBJ1-5, is as follows: EPEVTQTPSHQVTQMGQEVILRCVPISNHLYFYWYRQILGQKVEFLVSFYNNEISEKSEIFDDQFSVERPDGSNFTLKIRSTKLEDSAMYFCASSARGGVNQPQHFGDGTRLSIL.

This chain connects TRBV24-1 to TRBJ2-1; D perhaps matches TRBD2 (5 bases). The CDR3 is made up of 14 amino acids. V lost 5 bases, J lost 8 bases, and 15 bases lay in between. Germline V gene lookup returns CDR1 KGHDR and CDR2 SFDVKD. CDR3 bases: TGTGCCACCAGTGGGGCTCTAGCAGTCGATGAGCAGTTCTTC. This encodes CATSGALAVDEQFF.

This chain uses TRBV19 with TRBJ2-1; TRBD1 aligns across 12 bases. This CDR3 contains 18 residues. CDR1 is LNHDA, CDR2 SQIVND, per germline (reference sequence). Trimming took 2 bases from V and 5 from J; bases not matched to a gene: 10. The CDR3 DNA sequence: TGTGCCAGTAGTATAACAACCGGGACAGGGGGCTCGGACAATGAGCAGTTCTTC. This translates into CASSITTGTGGSDNEQFF.

The chain employs TRBV6-2 or TRBV6-3 and TRBJ1-1, with D tentatively TRBD1 (6 bases). Germline V gene lookup returns CDR1 MNHEY and CDR2 SVGEGT. This CDR3 region has 18 residues. V was cut by 5 bases and J by 4 bases, with 26 bases left in between. CDR3 sequence reads: CASSAGPGQSLLITEAFF. DNA for the CDR3: TGTGCCAGCAGTGCTGGACCCGGACAGAGCCTTTTAATCACTGAAGCTTTCTTT.

DNA for the CDR3: TGTGCCAGCAGCTCGGCCGGGACAGGGGGGACTGGGGCCAACGTCCTGACTTTC. Translation gives CASSSAGTGGTGANVLTF. V usage is TRBV5-6 and J usage is TRBJ2-6; 11 positions agree with TRBD1. Germline CDR1 SGHDT, CDR2 YYEEEE. The CDR3 has 18 residues. Germline trimming cut 3 bases from V and 2 bases from J; bases unmatched to any gene: 7.

V and J are TRBV5-1 and TRBJ2-1; 7 bases match TRBD2. V lost 9 bases to trimming and J lost 5 bases; unmatched junction nucleotides: 11. Germline CDR1 reads SGHRS; CDR2 reads YFSETQ. The CDR3 runs 14 residues. CDR3 sequence: CATGMGGPNNEQFF. In DNA form, the CDR3 reads TGCGCCACAGGGATGGGAGGGCCAAACAATGAGCAGTTCTTC.

V and J are TRBV4-2 and TRBJ1-1; D call uncertain. The CDR3 has 14 residues. Germline CDR1 reads LGHNA; CDR2 reads YNFKEQ. V was cut by 0 bases and J by 4 bases, with 9 bases left in between. CDR3: CASSQETRSTEAFF. CDR3 bases: TGTGCCAGCAGCCAAGAAACTCGGAGCACTGAAGCTTTCTTT.

V gene TRBV10-1 combines with J gene TRBJ1-1; maybe TRBD1 (5 bases). CDR1 and CDR2 (germline): WNHNN, SYGVQD (reference sequence). Trimming stripped 0 bases from V and 11 bases from J, with 16 bases between. CDR3 size: 14 residues. CDR3 coding DNA: TGCGCCAGCAGTGAGTCGTTGAAGGGCGGGGGGGCTTTCTTT. Translated, it gives CASSESLKGGGAFF.